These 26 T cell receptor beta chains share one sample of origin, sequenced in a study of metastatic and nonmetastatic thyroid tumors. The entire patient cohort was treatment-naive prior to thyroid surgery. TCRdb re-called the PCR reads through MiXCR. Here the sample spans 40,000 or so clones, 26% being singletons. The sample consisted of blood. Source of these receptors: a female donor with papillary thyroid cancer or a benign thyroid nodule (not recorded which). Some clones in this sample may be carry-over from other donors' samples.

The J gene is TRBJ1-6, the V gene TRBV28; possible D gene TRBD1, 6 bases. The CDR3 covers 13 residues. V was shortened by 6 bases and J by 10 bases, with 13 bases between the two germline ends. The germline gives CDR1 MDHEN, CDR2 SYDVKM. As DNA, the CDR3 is TGTGCCAGCAGCCTGACAGGAAGATCACCCCTCCACTTT. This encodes CASSLTGRSPLHF.

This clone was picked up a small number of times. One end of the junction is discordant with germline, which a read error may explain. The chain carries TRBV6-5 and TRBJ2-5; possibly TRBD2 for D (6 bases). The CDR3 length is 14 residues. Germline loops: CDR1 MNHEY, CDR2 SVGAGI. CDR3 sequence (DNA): TGTGCCATCAGTTCGGGACTCCTGCAAGAGGCTCAGTACTTC. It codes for CAISSGLLQEAQYF.

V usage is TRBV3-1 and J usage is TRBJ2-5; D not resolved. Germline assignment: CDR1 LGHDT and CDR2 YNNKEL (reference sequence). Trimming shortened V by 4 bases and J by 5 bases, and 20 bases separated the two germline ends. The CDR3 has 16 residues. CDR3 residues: CASSPPRHPETETQYF. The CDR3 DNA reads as TGTGCCAGCAGCCCGCCACGGCACCCGGAGACGGAGACCCAGTACTTC.

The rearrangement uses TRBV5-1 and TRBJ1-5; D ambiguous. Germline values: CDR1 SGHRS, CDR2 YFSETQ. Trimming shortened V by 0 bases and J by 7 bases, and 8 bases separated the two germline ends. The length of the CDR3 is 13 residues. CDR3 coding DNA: TGCGCCAGCAGCTTGGGAGGTGACCAGCCCCAGCATTTT. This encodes CASSLGGDQPQHF.

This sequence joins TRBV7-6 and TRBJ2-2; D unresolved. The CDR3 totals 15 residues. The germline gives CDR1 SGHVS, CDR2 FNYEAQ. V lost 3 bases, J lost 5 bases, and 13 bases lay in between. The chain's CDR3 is CASSFRTSRTGELFF. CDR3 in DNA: TGTGCCAGCAGCTTCCGGACCAGCCGTACCGGGGAGCTGTTTTTT.

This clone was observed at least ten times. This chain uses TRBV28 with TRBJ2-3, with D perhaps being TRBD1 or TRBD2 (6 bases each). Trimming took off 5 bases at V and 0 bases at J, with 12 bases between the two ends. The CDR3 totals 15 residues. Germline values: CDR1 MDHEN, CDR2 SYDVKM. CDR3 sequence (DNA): TGTGCCAGCAGTGCCTGGGGGGCGAGCACAGATACGCAGTATTTT. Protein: CASSAWGASTDTQYF.

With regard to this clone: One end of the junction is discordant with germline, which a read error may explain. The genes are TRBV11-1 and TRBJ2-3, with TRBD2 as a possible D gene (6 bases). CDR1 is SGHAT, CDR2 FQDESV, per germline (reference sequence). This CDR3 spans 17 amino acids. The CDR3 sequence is CSSSPGGTLRETDTQYF. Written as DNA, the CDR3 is TGTTCCAGCAGCCCCGGGGGTACGCTTAGAGAGACAGATACGCAGTATTTT.

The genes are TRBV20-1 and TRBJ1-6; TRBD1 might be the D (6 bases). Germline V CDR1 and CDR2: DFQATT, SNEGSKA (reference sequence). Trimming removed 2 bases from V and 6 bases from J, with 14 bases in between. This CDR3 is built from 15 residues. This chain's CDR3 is CSARNWDNLNSPLHF. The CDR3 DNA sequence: TGCAGTGCTAGAAATTGGGACAACCTTAATTCACCCCTCCACTTT.

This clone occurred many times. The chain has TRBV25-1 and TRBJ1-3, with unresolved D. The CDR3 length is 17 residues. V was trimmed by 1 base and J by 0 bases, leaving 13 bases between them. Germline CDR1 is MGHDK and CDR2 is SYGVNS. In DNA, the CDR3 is TGTGCCAGCAGTGAATTAAATGGGCGAAACTCTGGAAACACCATATATTTT. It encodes CASSELNGRNSGNTIYF.

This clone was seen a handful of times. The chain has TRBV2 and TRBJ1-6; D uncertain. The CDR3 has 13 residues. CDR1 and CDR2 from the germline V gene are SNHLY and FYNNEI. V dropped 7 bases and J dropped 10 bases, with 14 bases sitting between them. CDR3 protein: CASISCPTSPLHF. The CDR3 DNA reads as TGTGCCAGCATCTCCTGCCCGACCTCACCCCTCCACTTT.

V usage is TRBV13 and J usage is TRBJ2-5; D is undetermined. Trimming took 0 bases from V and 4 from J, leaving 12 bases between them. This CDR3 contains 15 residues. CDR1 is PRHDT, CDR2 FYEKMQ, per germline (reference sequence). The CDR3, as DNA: TGTGCCAGCAGCTTAGGTAGAACCAAGGGAGAGACCCAGTACTTC. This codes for CASSLGRTKGETQYF.

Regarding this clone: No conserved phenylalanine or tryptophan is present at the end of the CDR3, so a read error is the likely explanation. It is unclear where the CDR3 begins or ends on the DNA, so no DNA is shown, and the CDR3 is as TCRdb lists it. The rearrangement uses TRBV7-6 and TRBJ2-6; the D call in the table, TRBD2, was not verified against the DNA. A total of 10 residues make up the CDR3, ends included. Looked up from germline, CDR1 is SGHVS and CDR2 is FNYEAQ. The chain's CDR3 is CASSPATTRE.

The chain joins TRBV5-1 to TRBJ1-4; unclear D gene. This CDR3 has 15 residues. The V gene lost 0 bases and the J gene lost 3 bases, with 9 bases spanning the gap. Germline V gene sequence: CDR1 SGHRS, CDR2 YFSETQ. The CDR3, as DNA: TGCGCCAGCAGCTTGGGAGGCAGCGCTAATGAAAAACTGTTTTTT. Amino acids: CASSLGGSANEKLFF.

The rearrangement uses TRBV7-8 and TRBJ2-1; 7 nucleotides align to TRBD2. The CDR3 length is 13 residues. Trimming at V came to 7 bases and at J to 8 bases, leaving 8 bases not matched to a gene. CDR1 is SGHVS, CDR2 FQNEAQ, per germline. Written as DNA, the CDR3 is TGTGCCAGCACCAGGACTAGTCCGTATGAGCAGTTCTTC. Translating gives CASTRTSPYEQFF.

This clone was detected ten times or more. The CDR3 region has the DNA TGCAGCGTACCGGGACTAGCGGGAGGAACGAACACCGGGGAGCTGTTTTTT. It translates to CSVPGLAGGTNTGELFF. The V gene is TRBV29-1, the J gene TRBJ2-2; TRBD2 agrees at 15 bases. V dropped 6 bases and J dropped 0; count of bases not matched to a gene: 5. This CDR3 spans 17 amino acids. Germline V CDR1 and CDR2: SQVTM, ANQGSEA.

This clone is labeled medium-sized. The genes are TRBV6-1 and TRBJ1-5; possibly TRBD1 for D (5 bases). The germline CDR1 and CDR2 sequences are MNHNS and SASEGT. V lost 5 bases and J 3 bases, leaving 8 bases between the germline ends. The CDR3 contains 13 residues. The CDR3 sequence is CASSLGDNQPQHF. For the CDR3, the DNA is TGTGCCAGCAGTTTAGGGGACAATCAGCCCCAGCATTTT.

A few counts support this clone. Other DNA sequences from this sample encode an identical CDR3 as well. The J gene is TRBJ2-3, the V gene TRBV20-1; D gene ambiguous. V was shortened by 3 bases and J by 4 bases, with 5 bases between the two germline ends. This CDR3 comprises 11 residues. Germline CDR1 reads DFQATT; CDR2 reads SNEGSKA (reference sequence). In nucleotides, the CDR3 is TGCAGTGCTAGGTTTGCAGATACGCAGTATTTT. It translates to CSARFADTQYF.

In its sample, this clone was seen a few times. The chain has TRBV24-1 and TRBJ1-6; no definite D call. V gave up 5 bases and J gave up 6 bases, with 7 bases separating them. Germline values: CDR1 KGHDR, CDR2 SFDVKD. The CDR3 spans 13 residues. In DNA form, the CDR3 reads TGTGCCACCAGTGTGTACTCTAATTCACCCCTCCACTTT. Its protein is CATSVYSNSPLHF.

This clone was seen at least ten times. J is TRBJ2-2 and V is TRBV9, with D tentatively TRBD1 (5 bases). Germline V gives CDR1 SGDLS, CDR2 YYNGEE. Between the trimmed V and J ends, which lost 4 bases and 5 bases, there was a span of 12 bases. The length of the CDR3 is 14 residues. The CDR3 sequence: CASSSLKGTGELFF. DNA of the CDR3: TGTGCCAGCAGCTCGTTGAAGGGGACCGGGGAGCTGTTTTTT.

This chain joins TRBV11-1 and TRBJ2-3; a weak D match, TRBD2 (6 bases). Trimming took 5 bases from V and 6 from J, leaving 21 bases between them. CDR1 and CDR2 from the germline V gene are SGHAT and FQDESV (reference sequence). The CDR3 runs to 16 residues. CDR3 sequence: CASSPLDYAGSDTQYF. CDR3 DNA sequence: TGTGCCAGCAGCCCCCTAGATTACGCGGGATCGGATACGCAGTATTTT.

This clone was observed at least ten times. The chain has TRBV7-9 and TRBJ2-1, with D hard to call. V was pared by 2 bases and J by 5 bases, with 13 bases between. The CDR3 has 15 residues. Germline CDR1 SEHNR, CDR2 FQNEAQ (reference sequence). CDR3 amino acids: CASSLPFDINNEQFF. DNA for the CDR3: TGTGCCAGCAGCTTACCCTTCGACATCAACAATGAGCAGTTCTTC.

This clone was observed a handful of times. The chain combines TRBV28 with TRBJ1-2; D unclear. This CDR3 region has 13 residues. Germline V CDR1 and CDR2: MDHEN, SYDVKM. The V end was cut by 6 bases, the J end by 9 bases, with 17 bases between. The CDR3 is CASRLTVKDCYTF. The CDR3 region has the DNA TGTGCCAGCAGGCTGACGGTTAAGGATTGCTACACCTTC.

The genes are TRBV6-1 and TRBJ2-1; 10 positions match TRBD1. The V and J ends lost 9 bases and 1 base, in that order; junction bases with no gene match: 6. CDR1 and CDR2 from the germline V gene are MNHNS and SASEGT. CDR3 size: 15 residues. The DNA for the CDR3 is TGTGCCAGTAGTACGGGACAGGGGTCCTACAATGAGCAGTTCTTC. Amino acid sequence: CASSTGQGSYNEQFF.

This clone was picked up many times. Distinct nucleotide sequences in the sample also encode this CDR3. CDR3 amino acids: CASSPRWEGGLDNEQFF. Here the CDR3 DNA reads TGTGCCAGCAGCCCTAGGTGGGAAGGGGGTCTGGACAATGAGCAGTTCTTC. The V and J genes are TRBV6-5 and TRBJ2-1, with D tentatively TRBD1 (6 bases). The germline V gene has CDR1 MNHEY and CDR2 SVGAGI. Trimming left V 6 bases short and J 5 bases short, with 23 bases between. The CDR3 sequence is 17 residues long.

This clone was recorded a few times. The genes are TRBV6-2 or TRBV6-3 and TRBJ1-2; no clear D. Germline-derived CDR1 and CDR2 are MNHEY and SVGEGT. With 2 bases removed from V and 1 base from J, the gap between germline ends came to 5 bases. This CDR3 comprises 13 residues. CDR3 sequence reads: CASSYGDNYGYTF. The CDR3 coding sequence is TGTGCCAGCAGTTACGGGGATAACTATGGCTACACCTTC.

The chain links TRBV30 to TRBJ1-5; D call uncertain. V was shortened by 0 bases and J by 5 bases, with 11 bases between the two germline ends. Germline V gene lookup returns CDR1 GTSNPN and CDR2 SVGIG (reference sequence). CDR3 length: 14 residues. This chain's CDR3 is CAWSVTSQDQPQHF. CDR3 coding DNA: TGTGCCTGGAGTGTAACCAGTCAAGATCAGCCCCAGCATTTT.